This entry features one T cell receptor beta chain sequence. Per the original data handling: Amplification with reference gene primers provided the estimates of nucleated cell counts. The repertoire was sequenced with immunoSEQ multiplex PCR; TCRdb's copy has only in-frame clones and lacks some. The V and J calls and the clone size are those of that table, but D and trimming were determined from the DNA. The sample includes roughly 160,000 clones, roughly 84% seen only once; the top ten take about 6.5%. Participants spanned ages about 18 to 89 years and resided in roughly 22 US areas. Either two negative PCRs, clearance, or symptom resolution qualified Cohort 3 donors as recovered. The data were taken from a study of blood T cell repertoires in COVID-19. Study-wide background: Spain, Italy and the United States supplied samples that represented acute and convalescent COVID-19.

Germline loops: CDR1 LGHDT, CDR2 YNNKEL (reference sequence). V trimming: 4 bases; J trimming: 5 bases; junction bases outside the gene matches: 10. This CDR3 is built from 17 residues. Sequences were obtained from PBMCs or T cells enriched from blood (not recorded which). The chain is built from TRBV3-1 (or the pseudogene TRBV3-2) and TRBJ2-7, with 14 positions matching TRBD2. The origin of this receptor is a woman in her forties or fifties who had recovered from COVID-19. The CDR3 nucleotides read TGTGCCAGCAGCCGAAGGGGGACTAGCGGGAGTTCCAACGAGCAGTACTTC. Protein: CASSRRGTSGSSNEQYF.